Presented here are 15 T cell receptor beta chains from one specimen sequenced in a study of T cell repertoires in cytomegalovirus infection. One entry per CDR3 protein, called by TCRdb with MiXCR from the reads. The sample records 680,000 or so distinct CDR3 sequences, 35% being singletons. Sequencing input: PBMCs. The receptors were sampled from a human donor in good health (CMV status not recorded). Some clones in this sample may be carry-over from other donors' samples.

The chain is built from TRBV5-6 and TRBJ2-3, with 13 bases identical to TRBD2. Germline trimming cut 5 bases from V and 0 bases from J; bases unmatched to any gene: 9. In germline, CDR1 is SGHDT, CDR2 YYEEEE. This CDR3 comprises 18 residues. The CDR3 reads CASRLGLAGALSTDTQYF. CDR3 nucleotide sequence: TGTGCCAGCAGATTAGGACTAGCGGGGGCGCTTAGCACAGATACGCAGTATTTT.

This clonotype was seen only a few times. V usage is TRBV7-2 and J usage is TRBJ1-2; D is uncertain. The V end was cut by 5 bases, the J end by 4 bases, with 11 bases between. Germline-derived CDR1 and CDR2 are SGHTA and FQGNSA. The CDR3 consists of 13 residues. The CDR3 loop is CASSPPHFYGYTF. The CDR3 DNA follows: TGTGCCAGCAGCCCCCCCCACTTCTATGGCTACACCTTC.

In nucleotides, the CDR3 is TGTGCCAGCAGCCCCCAGGAGCTTAATGAAAAACTGTTTTTT. As protein: CASSPQELNEKLFF. The chain couples TRBV5-4 to TRBJ1-4; no clear D. The length of the CDR3 is 14 residues. Deletions cut 4 bases from V and 4 bases from J, with 11 bases between. The V gene's germline CDR1 is SGHNT and CDR2 YYREEE (reference sequence).

In this sample, this clonotype turned up many times. This chain links TRBV28 with TRBJ1-1; TRBD1 might be the D (5 bases). The germline V gene has CDR1 MDHEN and CDR2 SYDVKM. V lost 6 bases, J lost 6 bases, and 11 bases lay in between. This CDR3 is 12 amino acids long. CDR3 sequence (DNA): TGTGCCAGCAGCAGACAGACTTCTGAAGCTTTCTTT. Its translation: CASSRQTSEAFF.

This clonotype was counted many times. The genes are TRBV7-2 and TRBJ2-1; 10 bases match TRBD1. From germline, CDR1 is SGHTA and CDR2 FQGNSA. Unmatched junction bases numbered 10, after V lost 3 bases and J lost 5 bases. CDR3 size: 17 residues. In DNA form, the CDR3 reads TGTGCCAGCAGCTTGTTCCTCCGGGACAGGGGCGACAATGAGCAGTTCTTC. Its protein product is CASSLFLRDRGDNEQFF.

About this clonotype: Possible read error: a much larger clone is one base away. The chain couples TRBV7-2 to TRBJ1-5; D is ambiguous. Per the germline V gene, CDR1 is SGHTA and CDR2 is FQGNSA. The CDR3 runs 15 residues. In DNA, the CDR3 is TGTGCCAGCAGCTTAAGGGATGGGGAAAATCAGCCCCAGCAGTTT. Translating gives CASSLRDGENQPQQF.

The V and J genes are TRBV20-1 and TRBJ2-3; TRBD2 matches 8 bases. V lost 5 bases and J lost 3; bases outside the gene matches: 10. Germline lookup yields CDR1 DFQATT and CDR2 SNEGSKA (reference sequence). The CDR3 is 15 amino acids. CDR3 sequence (DNA): TGCAGTGCTGATCCCGGGAGGGCCGCAACAGATACGCAGTATTTT. It codes for CSADPGRAATDTQYF.

The V and J genes are TRBV28 and TRBJ2-2, with TRBD1 matching over 8 bases. Looked up from germline, CDR1 is MDHEN and CDR2 is SYDVKM. Trimming at V came to 1 base and at J to 4 bases, leaving 8 bases not matched to a gene. The CDR3 totals 17 residues. The CDR3 nucleotides read TGTGCCAGCAGTTTATTCGGACAGGGACGGAGCACCGGGGAGCTGTTTTTT. The encoded protein is CASSLFGQGRSTGELFF.

This clonotype was seen a handful of times. The genes are TRBV7-9 and TRBJ2-1, with 8 bases matching TRBD1. CDR1 and CDR2 (germline): SEHNR, FQNEAQ (reference sequence). V gave up 3 bases and J gave up 13 bases; unmatched junction bases: 8. CDR3 size: 13 residues. The CDR3 DNA is TGTGCCAGCAGCTTCCAGGAGGACAGGGACCAGTTCTTC. Its translation is CASSFQEDRDQFF.

This clonotype was detected a few times. The chain has TRBV7-2 and TRBJ1-6; no reliable D call. V lost 1 base and J 13 bases, leaving 8 bases between the germline ends. The germline CDR1 and CDR2 sequences are SGHTA and FQGNSA. This CDR3 has 12 residues. CDR3 loop: CASSLEGGPLHF. CDR3 in DNA: TGTGCCAGCAGCTTAGAGGGTGGGCCCCTCCACTTT.

This clonotype has only a few counts. This chain joins TRBV12-3 or TRBV12-4 and TRBJ1-6, with 8 bases identical to TRBD1. The CDR3 sequence is 16 residues long. Germline trimming cut 3 bases from V and 7 bases from J; bases unmatched to any gene: 8. The CDR3: CASSLQGAPKNSPLHF. The CDR3 nucleotides read TGTGCCAGCAGTTTGCAGGGGGCGCCGAAGAATTCACCCCTCCACTTT.

Many counts were recorded for this clonotype. The V gene is TRBV28, the J gene TRBJ1-4; 7 bases match TRBD1. Unmatched junction bases numbered 5, after V lost 6 bases and J lost 4 bases. CDR1 MDHEN and CDR2 SYDVKM come from the germline V gene. The CDR3 extends over 14 amino acids. The CDR3 reads CASSIDRDNEKLFF. In DNA, the CDR3 is TGTGCCAGCAGCATCGACAGGGATAATGAAAAACTGTTTTTT.

This clonotype was seen a few times. This chain joins TRBV28 and TRBJ2-3; 7 bases match TRBD2. The CDR3 extends over 15 amino acids. The trim removed 7 bases at V and 5 bases at J, leaving 12 bases unmatched. Germline V gene sequence: CDR1 MDHEN, CDR2 SYDVKM. DNA for the CDR3: TGTGCCAGCACAGAGAGGGGATTAGCGGGAGATACGCAGTATTTT. Protein: CASTERGLAGDTQYF.

The gene calls are TRBV12-3 or TRBV12-4 and TRBJ1-1; D is undetermined. This CDR3 is built from 15 residues. The ends were cut back, 6 bases at V and 0 bases at J, with 14 bases in the middle. The CDR3 reads CASRAEGRMNTEAFF. The CDR3 coding sequence is TGTGCCAGCAGGGCAGAGGGCAGAATGAACACTGAAGCTTTCTTT.

This clonotype was seen repeatedly, ten times or more. The chain uses TRBV6-1 and TRBJ2-7, with 11 bases fitting TRBD2. The germline CDR1 and CDR2 sequences are MNHNS and SASEGT. The CDR3 covers 16 residues. Losses at the gene ends were 3 bases for V and 4 bases for J; bases not matched to a gene: 8. The CDR3 bases are TGTGCCAGCAGTGATTTCTCGGGACTAGCGGCTTACGAGCAGTACTTC. It is translated as CASSDFSGLAAYEQYF.